This T cell receptor (beta chain) was retrieved from a study of T cell responses to AZD1222 COVID-19 vaccine. This table comes from immunoSEQ multiplex PCR, and its TCRdb copy is limited to in-frame clones, with some not included. The table has some 120,000 clones, about 87% seen once. A note on this clone: What it recognizes is unknown.

Findings of the study overall: After the peak T cell response, and only then, were repertoires sampled. Spike-spanning, vaccine-associated CD4 TCRs were dominant at 160-218 and 743-854. Clonal diversity was possibly underestimated, and white British individuals and females predominated among donors.

Germline V gives CDR1 LGHNA, CDR2 YSLEER. The V end lost 1 base, the J end lost 0 bases, and 4 bases lay between the germline ends. The CDR3 loop spans 14 amino acids. V gene TRBV4-3 combines with J gene TRBJ2-4; no reliable D call. The receptor's source is an adult in good health. Sequenced here: peripheral blood, sampled on day 0 of AZD1222 vaccination. The CDR3: CASSQAVAKNIQYF. The CDR3 nucleotides are TGCGCCAGCAGCCAAGCTGTAGCCAAAAACATTCAGTACTTC.